Shown below are 4 T cell receptor beta chains from a single sample sequenced in a study of naive and memory T cell subsets. The library had UMIs added by 3' ligation of an oligonucleotide to TCR cDNA. Four PCR rounds used nested alpha and beta constant region primers plus the SP2 primer. TCRdb reprocessed the 5' RACE reads with MiXCR, giving one entry per CDR3 protein. This repertoire shows 55,000 to 70,000 distinct CDR3 sequences, roughly 6.7% found once; its top ten account for about a tenth. The receptors here all came from a male donor in good health.

This clonotype was observed at least ten times. V usage is TRBV7-9 and J usage is TRBJ2-1; 10 nucleotides match TRBD2. CDR1 and CDR2 from the germline V gene are SEHNR and FQNEAQ (reference sequence). This CDR3 has 19 amino acids. The trim removed 1 base at V and 3 bases at J, leaving 12 bases unmatched. The CDR3 region has the DNA TGTGCCAGCAGCTTAGGGCTAGCGGGGGCCACGCCCCTCTACAATGAGCAGTTCTTC. This translates into CASSLGLAGATPLYNEQFF.

The V and J genes are TRBV12-3 or TRBV12-4 and TRBJ2-5; D ambiguous. The germline V and J ends were trimmed by 4 bases and 7 bases, with 10 bases remaining between them. The CDR3 spans 12 residues. In DNA, the CDR3 is TGTGCCAGCAGTTCTCCCACCGGGACCCAGTACTTC. Its translation: CASSSPTGTQYF.

The chain joins TRBV12-3 or TRBV12-4 to TRBJ2-7; no reliable D call. The CDR3 is 15 residues long. Trimming removed 3 bases from V and 0 bases from J, with 12 bases in between. The CDR3 nucleotides read TGTGCCAGCAGTTTGGTAACGGAAAGCTCCTACGAGCAGTACTTC. It is translated as CASSLVTESSYEQYF.

This clonotype has ten or more counts. The V and J genes are TRBV12-5 and TRBJ2-5; D not certain. Germline V gene lookup returns CDR1 LGHNT and CDR2 FRNRAP. Trimming left V 6 bases short and J 0 bases short, with 14 bases between. This CDR3 has 15 amino acids. CDR3: CASGPSDGNQETQYF. CDR3 in DNA: TGTGCTAGTGGCCCATCAGATGGGAACCAAGAGACCCAGTACTTC.